A selection of T cell receptor beta chains follows, all from one sample in a study of T-cell memory formation after mild COVID-19. Each CDR3 protein is one row after TCRdb ran MiXCR on the 5' RACE reads. Here the sample spans around 36,000 distinct CDR3 sequences, about an eighth being singletons. The specimen was PBMCs or a T cell subset sorted from them (not recorded which). These receptors came from a man aged 18 to 29 who had mild COVID-19 (a few samples of this study predate the infection). Cell type and time point are not known. Each CDR3 is given with its conserved first and last residue. The order of the fields is V gene, D gene, clone size, J gene, CDR3 length, CDR3 protein, CDR3 DNA. The D gene is left open where the match is weak. A clone size is listed for some rows: how often the clone was seen (once, few, many), or a class if it is expanded.

v_call: TRBV4-1
d_call: TRBD2
clone_size: many
j_call: TRBJ2-3
cdr3_length: 17
cdr3_aa: CASSQSPSGGDTDTQYF
cdr3_nt: TGCGCCAGCAGCCAAAGTCCTAGCGGGGGCGACACAGATACGCAGTATTTT

v_call: TRBV12-3/TRBV12-4
d_call: -
clone_size: many
j_call: TRBJ2-5
cdr3_length: 13
cdr3_aa: CASSLAPSETQYF
cdr3_nt: TGTGCCAGCAGTCTTGCTCCCTCTGAGACCCAGTACTTC

v_call: TRBV24-1
d_call: -
clone_size: many
j_call: TRBJ2-5
cdr3_length: 15
cdr3_aa: CATSDASQGKETQYF
cdr3_nt: TGTGCCACCAGTGACGCTTCACAGGGTAAAGAGACCCAGTACTTC

v_call: TRBV5-8
d_call: TRBD1
clone_size: many
j_call: TRBJ2-7
cdr3_length: 16
cdr3_aa: CASSPGTAGRDDEQYF
cdr3_nt: TGTGCCAGCAGCCCAGGGACAGCCGGTCGGGACGACGAGCAGTACTTC

v_call: TRBV18
d_call: TRBD1
clone_size: -
j_call: TRBJ1-1
cdr3_length: 13
cdr3_aa: CASSGQGGTEAFF
cdr3_nt: TGTGCCAGCTCGGGACAGGGTGGTACTGAAGCTTTCTTT

v_call: TRBV9
d_call: TRBD2
clone_size: many
j_call: TRBJ2-1
cdr3_length: 16
cdr3_aa: CASSAGTNRPAGEQFF
cdr3_nt: TGTGCCAGCAGCGCAGGGACTAACAGGCCCGCCGGGGAGCAGTTCTTC

v_call: TRBV7-2
d_call: -
clone_size: many
j_call: TRBJ2-3
cdr3_length: 16
cdr3_aa: CASSLGVGRHTDTQYF
cdr3_nt: TGTGCCAGCAGCTTGGGGGTTGGCAGACACACAGATACGCAGTATTTT

v_call: TRBV6-7
d_call: -
clone_size: many
j_call: TRBJ1-6
cdr3_length: 11
cdr3_aa: CASSYWHEIHF
cdr3_nt: TGTGCCAGCAGTTACTGGCATGAAATCCACTTT

v_call: TRBV29-1
d_call: TRBD1
clone_size: -
j_call: TRBJ2-5
cdr3_length: 15
cdr3_aa: CSVDYPDRDQETQYF
cdr3_nt: TGCAGCGTTGATTACCCCGACAGGGACCAAGAGACCCAGTACTTC

v_call: TRBV20-1
d_call: TRBD1
clone_size: many
j_call: TRBJ2-5
cdr3_length: 15
cdr3_aa: CSPARDSWYQETQYF
cdr3_nt: TGCAGTCCAGCCCGGGACAGTTGGTACCAAGAGACCCAGTACTTC

v_call: TRBV7-9
d_call: -
clone_size: many
j_call: TRBJ1-1
cdr3_length: 16
cdr3_aa: CASSLARSRESTEAFF
cdr3_nt: TGTGCCAGCAGCTTAGCGCGTAGCAGGGAGTCCACTGAAGCTTTCTTT

v_call: TRBV6-6
d_call: -
clone_size: many
j_call: TRBJ1-1
cdr3_length: 10
cdr3_aa: CASGGGEAFF
cdr3_nt: TGTGCCAGCGGGGGAGGTGAAGCTTTCTTT

v_call: TRBV2
d_call: -
clone_size: few
j_call: TRBJ2-5
cdr3_length: 15
cdr3_aa: CASTEGGAQRETQYF
cdr3_nt: TGTGCCAGCACTGAGGGGGGGGCCCAGAGGGAGACCCAGTACTTC

v_call: TRBV5-1
d_call: TRBD1
clone_size: -
j_call: TRBJ2-5
cdr3_length: 17
cdr3_aa: CASSLDIGTGFTETQYF
cdr3_nt: TGCGCCAGCAGCTTGGATATAGGGACAGGGTTCACGGAGACCCAGTACTTC

v_call: TRBV4-3
d_call: -
clone_size: many
j_call: TRBJ2-3
cdr3_length: 16
cdr3_aa: CASSQFSPGITDTQYF
cdr3_nt: TGCGCCAGCAGCCAATTCAGTCCGGGGATCACAGATACGCAGTATTTT

v_call: TRBV3-2
d_call: -
clone_size: many
j_call: TRBJ2-5
cdr3_length: 16
cdr3_aa: CASSHPTRLAGGISPF
cdr3_nt: TGTGCCAGCAGCCATCCCACAAGACTAGCGGGGGGGATATCCCCTTTC

v_call: TRBV20-1
d_call: -
clone_size: few
j_call: TRBJ2-2
cdr3_length: 13
cdr3_aa: CSARDRYTGELFF
cdr3_nt: TGCAGTGCTCGGGACCGCTACACCGGGGAGCTGTTTTTT

v_call: TRBV7-2
d_call: -
clone_size: many
j_call: TRBJ2-7
cdr3_length: 12
cdr3_aa: CASSSGFDEQYF
cdr3_nt: TGTGCCAGCAGCTCCGGGTTTGACGAGCAGTACTTC

v_call: TRBV18
d_call: -
clone_size: many
j_call: TRBJ2-5
cdr3_length: 16
cdr3_aa: CASSPLEVGAGETQYF
cdr3_nt: TGTGCCAGCTCACCGCTCGAGGTGGGCGCCGGGGAGACCCAGTACTTC

v_call: TRBV6-2/TRBV6-3
d_call: TRBD2
clone_size: many
j_call: TRBJ2-3
cdr3_length: 16
cdr3_aa: CASSHSREGGTDTQYF
cdr3_nt: TGTGCCAGCAGTCACTCCCGGGAGGGAGGCACAGATACGCAGTATTTT

v_call: TRBV7-3
d_call: -
clone_size: many
j_call: TRBJ2-7
cdr3_length: 13
cdr3_aa: CAPPGSVTYEQYF
cdr3_nt: TGTGCCCCCCCCGGGTCGGTTACCTACGAGCAGTACTTC

v_call: TRBV7-9
d_call: -
clone_size: many
j_call: TRBJ1-2
cdr3_length: 11
cdr3_aa: CASSPRAGYTF
cdr3_nt: TGTGCCAGCAGCCCCAGGGCTGGCTACACCTTC

v_call: TRBV4-3
d_call: -
clone_size: many
j_call: TRBJ2-5
cdr3_length: 15
cdr3_aa: CASSQDITGWETQYF
cdr3_nt: TGCGCCAGCAGCCAAGATATTACAGGGTGGGAGACCCAGTACTTC

v_call: TRBV6-6
d_call: -
clone_size: many
j_call: TRBJ2-1
cdr3_length: 12
cdr3_aa: CASSTGQLEQFF
cdr3_nt: TGTGCCAGCAGTACAGGACAGCTCGAACAGTTCTTC

v_call: TRBV29-1
d_call: -
clone_size: -
j_call: TRBJ2-7
cdr3_length: 12
cdr3_aa: CSVDSGAYEQYF
cdr3_nt: TGCAGCGTTGATTCGGGAGCCTACGAGCAGTACTTC